The source of this T cell receptor beta chain is a study of blood T cells in healthy people across ages. There are a few counts of this clonotype. Its specificity is unknown. Combining a sample-barcoded 5' primer with a J-beta primer mix, a second PCR ran for about 7 to 12 cycles. Each CDR3 protein gets one entry after TCRdb re-called the 5' RACE reads with MiXCR. The sample lists under 1,100,000 distinct CDR3 sequences, around 25% occurring once. With 3 bases removed from V and 0 bases from J, the gap between germline ends came to 14 bases. Germline assignment: CDR1 KGHDR and CDR2 SFDVKD. The CDR3 extends over 16 amino acids. Study outcomes and limitations: Any changes in expanded clonotypes were possibly confounded, as donor CMV status remained unknown.

Donors gave about 9.3 milliliters of peripheral blood apiece. The same data also went into a second study, on T cells of mothers and their children. In that study: With the M1S primer of the second PCR, sample barcodes and 2-4 random nucleotides were added.

The gene calls are TRBV24-1 and TRBJ2-7, with a tentative D call TRBD2 (6 bases). The receptor was isolated from a girl aged 2 to 10 in good health. The sequenced sample was blood. CDR3 in amino acids: CATSDGVGGTSYEQYF. As DNA, the CDR3 is TGTGCCACCAGTGATGGGGTCGGGGGTACCTCCTACGAGCAGTACTTC.